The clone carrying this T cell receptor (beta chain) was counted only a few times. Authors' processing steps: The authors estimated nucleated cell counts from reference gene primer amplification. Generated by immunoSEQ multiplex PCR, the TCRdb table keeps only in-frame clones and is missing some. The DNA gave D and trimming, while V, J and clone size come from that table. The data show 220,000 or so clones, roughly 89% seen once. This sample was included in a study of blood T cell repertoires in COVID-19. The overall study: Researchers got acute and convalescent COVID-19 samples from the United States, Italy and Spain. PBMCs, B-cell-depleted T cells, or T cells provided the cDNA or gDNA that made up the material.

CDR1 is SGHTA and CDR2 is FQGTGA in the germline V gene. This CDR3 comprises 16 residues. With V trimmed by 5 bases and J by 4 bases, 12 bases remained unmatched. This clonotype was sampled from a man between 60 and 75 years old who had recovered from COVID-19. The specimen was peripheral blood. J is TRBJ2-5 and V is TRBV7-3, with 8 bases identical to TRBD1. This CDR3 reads CASSPGDRPPIETQYF. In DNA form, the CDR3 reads TGTGCCAGCAGCCCGGGGGACAGGCCCCCGATAGAGACCCAGTACTTC.